Sequencing of this TCR beta chain was carried out in a study of CD8+ T cells in alopecia areata. Reverse transcription of extracted RNA yielded cDNA, which provided the sequencing template. Some clones are missing from TCRdb's copy, which holds only in-frame ones; the method was immunoSEQ multiplex PCR. The sample includes approximately 180,000 clones, 50% to 60% of them seen just once. This clone has more than one count but fewer than ten. Patients with alopecia areata provided lesional scalp punch biopsies as well as peripheral blood. CDR3 length equals 14 residues. V trimming: 6 bases; J trimming: 0 bases; junction bases outside the gene matches: 7. Germline assignment: CDR1 SQVTM and CDR2 ANQGSEA.

This chain joins TRBV29-1 and TRBJ1-1; 7 positions agree with TRBD1. Sequencing used CD4+ T cells sorted from blood, obtained at week 0. The sequence was collected from a human donor with alopecia areata. Here the CDR3 DNA reads TGCAGCGTGATGACCGGACAGGTGAACACTGAAGCTTTCTTT. This translates into CSVMTGQVNTEAFF.